This entry describes one T cell receptor beta chain. The sample holds many counts of this clonotype. Its specific antigen is unknown. The record has no base qualities; no much larger clone is one base away. The data belong to a study of T-cell reconstitution after alpha-beta-depleted transplantation in children (dated by TCRdb to the mid-2010s). Regarding the study in general: The study quantitatively tracked T-cell immune reconstitution after TCRalphabeta/CD19-depleted allogeneic hematopoietic cell transplantation in children using TCR repertoire profiling.

What the study reported, not specific to this receptor: About two months after transplant, the apparently early recovery of alphabetaT-cell counts reportedly depended on just several hundred clones that had expanded rapidly and came from non-depleted graft cells. Hyperexpanded clone frequencies declined over subsequent months; after one year, T-cell counts and TCRbeta diversity were mostly attributed to newly produced T cells. In some patients, the high TCRbeta diversity seen at day 60 was put down to recipient T cells and intrathymic progenitors that had survived conditioning.

To prepare the library, PCR was applied. The instrument was an Illumina HiSeq 2500. TCR library preparation used molecular barcoding, with unique molecular identifiers applied to normalize quantification of the TCRbeta repertoire. TCRdb applied fastp at Q25 and MiXCR to the public reads, then kept only in-frame beta chains. Every CDR3 protein is listed once, alongside the most common genes and DNA of its rows. The sample table records some 220,000 distinct CDR3 sequences; under 13% of these occur just once. Roughly 30% of the sample is taken by the ten largest. The intended sense of this specimen's treatment or condition label: allogeneic hematopoietic cell transplantation with graft depleted of TCRalphabeta T cells and CD19 B cells. Transplant recipients were children who received TCRalphabeta/CD19-depleted allogeneic hematopoietic cell grafts. Looking up the germline V gene yields CDR1 MNHEY and CDR2 SVGAGI. V loses 6 bases of germline sequence and J loses 0 bases, and the interval between the two ends is 11 bases. From the cysteine through the phenylalanine, the CDR3 covers 14 amino acids. Only the CDR3 region is kept as DNA, spanning 42 bases read in frame from base 1.

The sequence derives from a child under two years old with acute myeloid leukemia, due to receive a stem cell transplant. The receptor chain draws on TRBV6-5 and TRBJ1-2; TRBD1 might be the D gene, on 5 matching bases. The sample here was PBMCs, taken before TCRalphabeta/CD19-depleted stem cell transplant. The nucleotides read TGTGCCAGCAGAAAGACAGCCTCTAACTATGGCTACACCTTC. It specifies CASRKTASNYGYTF.